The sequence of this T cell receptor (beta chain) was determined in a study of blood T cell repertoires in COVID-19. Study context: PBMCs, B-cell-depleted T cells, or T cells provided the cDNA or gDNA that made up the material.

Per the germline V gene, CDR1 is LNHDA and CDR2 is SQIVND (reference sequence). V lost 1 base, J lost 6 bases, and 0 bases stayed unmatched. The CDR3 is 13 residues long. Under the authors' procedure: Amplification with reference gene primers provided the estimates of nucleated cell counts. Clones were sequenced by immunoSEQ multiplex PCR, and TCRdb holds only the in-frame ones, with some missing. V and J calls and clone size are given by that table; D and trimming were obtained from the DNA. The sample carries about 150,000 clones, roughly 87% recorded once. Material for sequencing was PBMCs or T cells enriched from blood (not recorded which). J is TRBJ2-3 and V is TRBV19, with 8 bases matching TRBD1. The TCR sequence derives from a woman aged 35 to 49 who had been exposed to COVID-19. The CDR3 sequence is CASSIGTGDTQYF. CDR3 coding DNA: TGTGCCAGTAGTATAGGGACAGGGGATACGCAGTATTTT.